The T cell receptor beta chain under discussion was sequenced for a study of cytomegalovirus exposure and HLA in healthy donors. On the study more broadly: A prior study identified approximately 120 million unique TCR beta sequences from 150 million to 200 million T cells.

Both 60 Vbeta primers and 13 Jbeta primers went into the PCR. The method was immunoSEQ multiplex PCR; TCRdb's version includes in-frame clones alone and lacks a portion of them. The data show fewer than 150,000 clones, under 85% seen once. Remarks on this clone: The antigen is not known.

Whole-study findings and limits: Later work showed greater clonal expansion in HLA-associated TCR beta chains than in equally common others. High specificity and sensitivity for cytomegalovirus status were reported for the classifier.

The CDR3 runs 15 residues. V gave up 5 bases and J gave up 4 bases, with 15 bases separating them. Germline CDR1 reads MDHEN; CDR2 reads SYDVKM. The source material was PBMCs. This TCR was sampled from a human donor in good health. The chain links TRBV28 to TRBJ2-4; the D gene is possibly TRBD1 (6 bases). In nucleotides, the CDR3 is TGTGCCAGCAGTCCCTTCGGGACACCTAAAAACATTCAGTACTTC. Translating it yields CASSPFGTPKNIQYF.